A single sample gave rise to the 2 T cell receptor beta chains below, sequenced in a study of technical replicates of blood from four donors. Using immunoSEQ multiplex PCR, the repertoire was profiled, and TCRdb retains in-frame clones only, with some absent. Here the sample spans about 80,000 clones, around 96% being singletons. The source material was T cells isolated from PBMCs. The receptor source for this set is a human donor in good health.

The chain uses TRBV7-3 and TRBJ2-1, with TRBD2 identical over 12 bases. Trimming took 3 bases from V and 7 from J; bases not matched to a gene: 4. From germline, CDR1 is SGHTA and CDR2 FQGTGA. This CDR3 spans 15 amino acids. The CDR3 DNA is TGTGCCAGCAGCTTTGGACTAGCGGGAATTAATGAGCAGTTCTTC. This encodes CASSFGLAGINEQFF.

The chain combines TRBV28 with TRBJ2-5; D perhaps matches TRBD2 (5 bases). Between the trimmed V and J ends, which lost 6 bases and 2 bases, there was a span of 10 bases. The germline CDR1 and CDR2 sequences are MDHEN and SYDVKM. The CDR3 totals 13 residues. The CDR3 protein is CASRRERQETQYF. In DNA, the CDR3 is TGTGCCAGCAGAAGGGAGCGGCAAGAGACCCAGTACTTC.